This record looks at one T cell receptor beta chain sequence and its context. Its antigen is currently unknown. The sample belongs to a study of cytomegalovirus exposure and HLA in healthy donors. Study observations and caveats: Cytomegalovirus association was assigned to under 200 TCR beta chains. Clusters of TCRs from the first cohort tended to co-occur in the 100 to 150 validation repertoires (as a later analysis found).

V dropped 1 base and J dropped 0 bases, with 10 bases sitting between them. The CDR3 totals 16 residues. Germline assignment: CDR1 MNHNS and CDR2 SASEGT. Some clones are missing from TCRdb's copy, which holds only in-frame ones; the method was immunoSEQ multiplex PCR. This sample has over 250,000 clones, with around 90% found just once. The receptor was derived from a woman in her twenties or thirties in good health and CMV-seropositive. This chain links TRBV6-1 with TRBJ2-1; no clear D gene. Sequences were obtained from PBMCs. CDR3 sequence reads: CASSEEVASSYNEQFF. Written as DNA, the CDR3 is TGTGCCAGCAGTGAAGAGGTGGCCAGCTCCTACAATGAGCAGTTCTTC.